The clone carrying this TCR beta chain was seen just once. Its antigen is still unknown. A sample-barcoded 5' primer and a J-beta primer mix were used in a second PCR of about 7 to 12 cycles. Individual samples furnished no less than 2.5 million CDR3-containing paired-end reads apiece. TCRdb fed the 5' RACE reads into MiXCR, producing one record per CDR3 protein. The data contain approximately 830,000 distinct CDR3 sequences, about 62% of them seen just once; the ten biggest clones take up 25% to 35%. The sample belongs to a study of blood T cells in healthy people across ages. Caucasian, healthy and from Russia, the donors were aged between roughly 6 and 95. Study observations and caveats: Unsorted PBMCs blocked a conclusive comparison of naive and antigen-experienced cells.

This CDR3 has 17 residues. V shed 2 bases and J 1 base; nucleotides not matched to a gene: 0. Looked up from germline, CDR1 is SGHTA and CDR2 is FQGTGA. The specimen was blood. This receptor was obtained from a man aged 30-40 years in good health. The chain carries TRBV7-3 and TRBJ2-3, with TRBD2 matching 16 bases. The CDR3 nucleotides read TGTGCCAGCAGCTTAGGGACTAGCGGGGGGGGCACAGATACGCAGTATTTT. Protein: CASSLGTSGGGTDTQYF.